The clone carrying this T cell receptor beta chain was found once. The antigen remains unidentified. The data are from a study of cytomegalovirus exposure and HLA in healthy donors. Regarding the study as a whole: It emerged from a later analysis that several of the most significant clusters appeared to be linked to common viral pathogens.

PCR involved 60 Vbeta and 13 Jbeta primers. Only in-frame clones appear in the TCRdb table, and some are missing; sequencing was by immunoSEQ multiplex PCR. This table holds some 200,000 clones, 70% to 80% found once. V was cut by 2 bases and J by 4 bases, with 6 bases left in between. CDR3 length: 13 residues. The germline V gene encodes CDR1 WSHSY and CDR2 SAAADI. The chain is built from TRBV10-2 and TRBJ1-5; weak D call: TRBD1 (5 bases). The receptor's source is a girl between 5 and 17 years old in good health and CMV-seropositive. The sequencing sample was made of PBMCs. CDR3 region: CASSEDRNQPQHF. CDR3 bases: TGCGCCAGCAGTGAGGACAGAAATCAGCCCCAGCATTTT.